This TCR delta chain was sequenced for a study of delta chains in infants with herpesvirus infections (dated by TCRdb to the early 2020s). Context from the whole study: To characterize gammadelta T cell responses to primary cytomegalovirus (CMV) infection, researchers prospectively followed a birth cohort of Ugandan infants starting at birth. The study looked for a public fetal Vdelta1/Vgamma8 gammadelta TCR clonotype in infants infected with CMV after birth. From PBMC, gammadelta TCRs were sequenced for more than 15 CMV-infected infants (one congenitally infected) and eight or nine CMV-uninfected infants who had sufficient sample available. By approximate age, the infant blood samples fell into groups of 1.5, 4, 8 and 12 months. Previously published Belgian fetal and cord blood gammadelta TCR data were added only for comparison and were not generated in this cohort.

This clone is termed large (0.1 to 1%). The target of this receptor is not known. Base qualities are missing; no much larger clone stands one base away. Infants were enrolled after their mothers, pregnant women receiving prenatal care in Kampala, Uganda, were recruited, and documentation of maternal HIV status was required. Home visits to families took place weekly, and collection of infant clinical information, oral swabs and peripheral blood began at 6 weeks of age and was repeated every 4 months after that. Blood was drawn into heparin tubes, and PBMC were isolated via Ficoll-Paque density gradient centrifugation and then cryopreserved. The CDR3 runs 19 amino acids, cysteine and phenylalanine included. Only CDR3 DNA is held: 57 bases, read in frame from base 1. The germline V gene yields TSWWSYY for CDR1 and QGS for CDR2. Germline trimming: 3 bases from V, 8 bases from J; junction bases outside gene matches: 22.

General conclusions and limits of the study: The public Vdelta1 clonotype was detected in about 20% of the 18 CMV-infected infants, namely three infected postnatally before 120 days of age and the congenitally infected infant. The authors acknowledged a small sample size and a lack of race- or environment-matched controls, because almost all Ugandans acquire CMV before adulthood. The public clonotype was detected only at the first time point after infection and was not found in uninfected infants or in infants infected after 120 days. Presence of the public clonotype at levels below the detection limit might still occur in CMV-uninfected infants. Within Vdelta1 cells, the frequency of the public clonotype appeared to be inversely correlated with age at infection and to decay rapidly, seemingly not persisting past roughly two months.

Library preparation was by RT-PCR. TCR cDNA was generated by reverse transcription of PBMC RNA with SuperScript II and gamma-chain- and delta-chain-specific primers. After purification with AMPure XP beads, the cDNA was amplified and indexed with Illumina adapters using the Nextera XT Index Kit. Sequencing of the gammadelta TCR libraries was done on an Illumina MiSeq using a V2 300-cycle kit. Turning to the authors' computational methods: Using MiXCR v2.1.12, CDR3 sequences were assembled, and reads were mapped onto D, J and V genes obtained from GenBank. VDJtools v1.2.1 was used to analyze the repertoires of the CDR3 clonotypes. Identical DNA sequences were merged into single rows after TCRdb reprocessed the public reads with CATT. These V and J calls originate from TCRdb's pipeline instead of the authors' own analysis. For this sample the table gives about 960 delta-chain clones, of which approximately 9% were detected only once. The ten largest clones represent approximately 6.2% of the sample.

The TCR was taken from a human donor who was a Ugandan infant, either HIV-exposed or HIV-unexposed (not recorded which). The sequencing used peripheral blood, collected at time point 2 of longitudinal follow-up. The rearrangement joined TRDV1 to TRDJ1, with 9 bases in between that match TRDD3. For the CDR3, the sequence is CALGDREAYAWGIIDKLIF. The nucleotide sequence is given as TGTGCTCTTGGGGACAGGGAAGCCTACGCCTGGGGGATTATTGACAAACTCATCTTT.